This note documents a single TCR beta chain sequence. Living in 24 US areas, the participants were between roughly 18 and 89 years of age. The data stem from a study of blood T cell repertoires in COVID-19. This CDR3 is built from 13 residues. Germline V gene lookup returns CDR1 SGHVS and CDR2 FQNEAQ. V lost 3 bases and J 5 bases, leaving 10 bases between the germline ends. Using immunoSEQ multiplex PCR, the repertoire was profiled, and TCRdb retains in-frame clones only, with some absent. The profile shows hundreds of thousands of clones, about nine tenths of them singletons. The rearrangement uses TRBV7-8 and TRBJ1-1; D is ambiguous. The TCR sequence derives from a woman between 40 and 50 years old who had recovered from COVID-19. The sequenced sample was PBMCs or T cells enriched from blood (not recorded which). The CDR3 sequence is CASSFLGGTEAFF. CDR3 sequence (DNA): TGTGCCAGCAGCTTTCTCGGAGGGACTGAAGCTTTCTTT. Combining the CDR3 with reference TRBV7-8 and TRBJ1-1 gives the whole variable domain GAGVSQSPRYKVAKRGQDVALRCDPISGHVSLFWYQQALGQGPEFLTYFQNEAQLDKSGLPSDRFFAERPEGSVSTLKIQRTQQEDSAVYLCASSFLGGTEAFFGQGTRLTVV.